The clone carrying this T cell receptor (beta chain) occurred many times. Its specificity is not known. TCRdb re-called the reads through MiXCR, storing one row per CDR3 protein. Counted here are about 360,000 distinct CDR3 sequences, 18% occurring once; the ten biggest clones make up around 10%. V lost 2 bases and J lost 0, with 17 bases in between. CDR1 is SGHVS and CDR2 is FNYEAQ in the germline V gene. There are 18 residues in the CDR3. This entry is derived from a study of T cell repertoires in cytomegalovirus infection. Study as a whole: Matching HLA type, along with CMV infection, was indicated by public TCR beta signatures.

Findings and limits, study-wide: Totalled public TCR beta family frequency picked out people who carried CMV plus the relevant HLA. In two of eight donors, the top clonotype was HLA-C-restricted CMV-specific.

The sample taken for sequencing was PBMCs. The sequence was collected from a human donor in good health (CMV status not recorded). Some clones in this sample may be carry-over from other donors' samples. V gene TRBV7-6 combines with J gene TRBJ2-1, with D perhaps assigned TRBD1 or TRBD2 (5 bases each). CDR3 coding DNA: TGTGCCAGCAGCTTACGGGGCGCCGACTCCCGCTCCTACAATGAGCAGTTCTTC. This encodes CASSLRGADSRSYNEQFF.